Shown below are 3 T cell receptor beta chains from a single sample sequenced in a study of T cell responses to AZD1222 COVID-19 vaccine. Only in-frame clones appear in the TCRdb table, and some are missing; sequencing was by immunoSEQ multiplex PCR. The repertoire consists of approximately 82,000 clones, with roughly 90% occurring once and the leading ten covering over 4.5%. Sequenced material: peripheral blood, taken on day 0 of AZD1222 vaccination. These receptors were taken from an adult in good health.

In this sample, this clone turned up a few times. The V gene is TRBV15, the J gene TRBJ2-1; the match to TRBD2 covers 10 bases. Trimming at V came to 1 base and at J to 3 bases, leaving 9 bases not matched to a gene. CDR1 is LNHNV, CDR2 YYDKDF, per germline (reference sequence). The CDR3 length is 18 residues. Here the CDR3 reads CATSRVPLAGVVYNEQFF. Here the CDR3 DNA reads TGTGCCACCAGCAGAGTGCCGCTAGCGGGGGTTGTCTACAATGAGCAGTTCTTC.

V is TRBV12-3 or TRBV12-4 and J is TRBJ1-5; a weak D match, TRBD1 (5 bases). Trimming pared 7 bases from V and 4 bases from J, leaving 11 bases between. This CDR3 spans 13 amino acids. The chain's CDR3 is CASTGTRNQPQHF. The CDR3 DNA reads TGTGCCAGCACCGGGACTCGAAATCAGCCCCAGCATTTT.

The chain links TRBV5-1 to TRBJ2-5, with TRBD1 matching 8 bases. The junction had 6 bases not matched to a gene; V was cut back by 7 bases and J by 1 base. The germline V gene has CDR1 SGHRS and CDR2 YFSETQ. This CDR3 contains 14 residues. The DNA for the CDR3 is TGCGCCAGCTTTCTCGGACAGGGCCAAGAGACCCAGTACTTC. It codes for CASFLGQGQETQYF.